This entry concerns a single T cell receptor (beta chain). The antigen is not known. The sample belongs to a study of cytomegalovirus exposure and HLA in healthy donors. Broader study findings: TCR sequences were mostly rare, though some public TCRs occurred in many donors.

This CDR3 spans 15 amino acids. Trimming shortened V by 4 bases and J by 2 bases, and 12 bases separated the two germline ends. Germline V gives CDR1 SGHVS, CDR2 FNYEAQ. Use of 60 Vbeta and 13 Jbeta primers characterized the PCR. Method: immunoSEQ multiplex PCR; TCRdb's copy keeps in-frame clones and lacks some. The sample has under 250,000 clones, about 81% seen once. The chain joins TRBV7-6 to TRBJ2-1, with D maybe TRBD1 (5 bases). Input material: PBMCs. The TCR was taken from a man in his forties in good health and CMV-seropositive. The CDR3 sequence: CASSYDRDPYNEQFF. The CDR3 nucleotides read TGTGCCAGCAGCTACGACAGAGATCCCTACAATGAGCAGTTCTTC.